The 30 T cell receptor beta chains presented below share a single source sample, sequenced in a study of identical twins. TCRdb re-analysed the 5' RACE reads in MiXCR, keeping a single row per CDR3 protein. The table has approximately 890,000 distinct CDR3 sequences, approximately 13% seen once. The sample was also reused in another study, on yellow fever vaccine responses in identical twins.

The sequenced sample consisted of PBMCs. The receptors were gathered from a woman under 30 in good health.

The rearrangement uses TRBV19 and TRBJ1-1; unclear D gene. This CDR3 is built from 13 residues. The germline V gene encodes CDR1 LNHDA and CDR2 SQIVND (reference sequence). V dropped 6 bases and J dropped 4 bases, with 12 bases sitting between them. The CDR3 reads CASSKIAGTEAFF. The CDR3 nucleotides read TGTGCCAGTAGCAAAATAGCAGGCACTGAAGCTTTCTTT. The whole variable domain, filled in from reference TRBV19 and TRBJ1-1, reads DGGITQSPKYLFRKEGQNVTLSCEQNLNHDAMYWYRQDPGQGLRLIYYSQIVNDFQKGDIAEGYSVSREKKESFPLTVTSAQKNPTAFYLCASSKIAGTEAFFGQGTRLTVV.

This clonotype turned up a few times. The V gene is TRBV5-1, the J gene TRBJ1-2; D is unresolved. The CDR3 contains 13 residues. Germline V gene data show CDR1 as SGHRS and CDR2 as YFSETQ. V was shortened by 3 bases and J by 3 bases, with 9 bases between the two germline ends. The CDR3 nucleotides read TGCGCCAGCAGCTCAGCCCCGGACTATGGCTACACCTTC. This encodes CASSSAPDYGYTF.

A few counts support this clonotype. V gene TRBV18 combines with J gene TRBJ2-3; D unresolved. Trimming took 2 bases from V and 4 from J, leaving 7 bases between them. This CDR3 has 13 residues. The germline gives CDR1 KGHSH, CDR2 LQKENI. The DNA of the CDR3 is TGTGCCAGCTCACCAATCGGGTCAGATACGCAGTATTTT. Its protein product is CASSPIGSDTQYF.

This clonotype showed up just a few times. The chain carries TRBV7-8 and TRBJ2-3; TRBD2 matches at 8 bases. The germline gives CDR1 SGHVS, CDR2 FQNEAQ. The CDR3 has 18 residues. The ends lost 0 bases at V and 5 bases at J; junction bases unmatched: 13. The CDR3, as DNA: TGTGCCAGCAGCTTAGCGCTTGAGCGGGGGACCGAGGGAGATACGCAGTATTTT. Protein sequence: CASSLALERGTEGDTQYF.

For this clonotype: A read error is possible here, since a much larger clone lies one base away. V is TRBV24-1 and J is TRBJ2-6; D is possibly TRBD1 (6 bases). This CDR3 region has 16 residues. Trimming took 4 bases from V and 1 from J, leaving 10 bases between them. The germline CDR1 and CDR2 sequences are KGHDR and SFDVKD. The CDR3 protein is CATSDSQGSGANVLTF. The CDR3 bases are TGTGCCACCAGTGACTCCCAGGGGTCTGGGGCCAACGTCCTGACTTTC.

The J gene is TRBJ2-3, the V gene TRBV11-3, with 7 bases fitting TRBD1. The CDR3 totals 15 residues. In germline, CDR1 is SGHNT, CDR2 YENEEA. The ends lost 5 bases at V and 6 bases at J; junction bases unmatched: 11. DNA of the CDR3: TGTGCCAGCAGCCCCACACCAGGGGGTTCGGATACGCAGTATTTT. As protein: CASSPTPGGSDTQYF.

The chain joins TRBV20-1 to TRBJ1-2; a weak D match, TRBD1 (5 bases). V gave up 3 bases and J gave up 5 bases, with 10 bases separating them. The CDR3 spans 12 residues. Germline-derived CDR1 and CDR2 are DFQATT and SNEGSKA (reference sequence). The CDR3, as DNA: TGCAGTGCTAGCGGCCAGGGATATGGCTACACCTTC. Translation: CSASGQGYGYTF.

Only a few counts were recorded for this clonotype. The J gene is TRBJ2-7, the V gene TRBV5-1; D remains ambiguous. CDR1 is SGHRS, CDR2 YFSETQ, per germline. Deletions cut 0 bases from V and 1 base from J, with 11 bases between. The CDR3 totals 15 residues. CDR3 DNA sequence: TGCGCCAGCAGCTTGGTGGGTAAGCCTTCCTACGAGCAGTACTTC. This gives the protein CASSLVGKPSYEQYF.

The chain is built from TRBV28 and TRBJ2-3, with D unclear. Germline V gene data show CDR1 as MDHEN and CDR2 as SYDVKM. The ends were cut back, 10 bases at V and 4 bases at J, with 12 bases in the middle. The CDR3 runs to 12 residues. The CDR3 reads CATLSGADTQYF. The CDR3 DNA is TGTGCCACCCTATCTGGGGCAGATACGCAGTATTTT.

This clonotype appeared a few times. The CDR3: CASSPYQGLNTGELFF. DNA for the CDR3: TGTGCCAGCAGCCCTTACCAGGGATTGAACACCGGGGAGCTGTTTTTT. The chain has TRBV5-8 and TRBJ2-2, with TRBD1 as a possible D gene (5 bases). Germline CDR1 reads SGHTS; CDR2 reads YDEGEE. The CDR3 loop spans 16 amino acids. V lost 4 bases and J 1 base, leaving 14 bases between the germline ends.

The chain recombines TRBV12-3 or TRBV12-4 with TRBJ2-1; no clear D gene. The CDR3 is made up of 14 amino acids. The ends were cut back, 6 bases at V and 4 bases at J, with 13 bases in the middle. CDR3 amino acids: CASRYPGEYNEQFF. The CDR3 nucleotides read TGTGCCAGCAGGTACCCCGGCGAGTACAATGAGCAGTTCTTC.

This clonotype turned up a few times. The chain recombines TRBV12-3 or TRBV12-4 with TRBJ2-7; no definite D call. Trimming stripped 3 bases from V and 4 bases from J, with 7 bases between. The CDR3 is 12 amino acids. CDR3 DNA: TGTGCCAGCAGTTTCATTCTGTACGAGCAGTACTTC. Its translation is CASSFILYEQYF.

The chain carries TRBV11-2 and TRBJ2-5; D is uncertain. CDR3 length equals 14 residues. V was shortened by 2 bases and J by 1 base, with 8 bases between the two germline ends. The germline V gene has CDR1 SGHAT and CDR2 FQNNGV. The CDR3 region is CASSLFGPQETQYF. The CDR3 nucleotides are TGTGCCAGCAGCTTATTTGGGCCCCAAGAGACCCAGTACTTC.

The CDR3 region is CASSGAGGDSYEQYF. In DNA, the CDR3 is TGCGCCAGCAGTGGGGCGGGAGGGGACTCCTACGAGCAGTACTTC. This chain uses TRBV5-1 with TRBJ2-7; 9 nucleotides line up with TRBD2. Trimming at V came to 5 bases and at J to 0 bases, leaving 6 bases not matched to a gene. Per germline, CDR1 SGHRS and CDR2 YFSETQ. The CDR3 extends over 15 amino acids.

This clonotype has only a few counts. The chain is built from TRBV7-9 and TRBJ2-1; D is possibly TRBD1 or TRBD2 (5 bases each). With 11 bases removed from V and 4 bases from J, the gap between germline ends came to 15 bases. There are 13 residues in the CDR3. Looked up from germline, CDR1 is SEHNR and CDR2 is FQNEAQ (reference sequence). The CDR3: CAAPGPTYNEQFF. The DNA for the CDR3 is TGTGCCGCCCCGGGACCCACGTACAATGAGCAGTTCTTC.

This chain uses TRBV29-1 with TRBJ2-3; maybe TRBD1 (5 bases). The CDR3 contains 15 residues. V was trimmed by 7 bases and J by 5 bases, leaving 22 bases between them. CDR1 is SQVTM and CDR2 is ANQGSEA in the germline V gene. This chain's CDR3 is CSATQGWGGIDTQYF. The CDR3 DNA is TGCAGCGCTACGCAGGGCTGGGGTGGCATAGATACGCAGTATTTT.

This clonotype was seen ten or more times. The rearrangement joins TRBV12-3 or TRBV12-4 to TRBJ2-3, with 7 bases identical to TRBD2. V gave up 6 bases and J gave up 3 bases; unmatched junction bases: 6. The CDR3 is 14 residues long. CDR3 loop: CASRGPGLTDTQYF. For the CDR3, the DNA is TGTGCCAGCAGGGGCCCGGGACTAACAGATACGCAGTATTTT.

The chain uses TRBV7-6 and TRBJ2-3; the D gene is possibly TRBD2 (6 bases). In germline, CDR1 is SGHVS, CDR2 FNYEAQ. Trimming pared 1 base from V and 4 bases from J, leaving 12 bases between. The CDR3 consists of 15 residues. CDR3 sequence (DNA): TGTGCCAGCAGCTTAGGTAGCGGTAGCGCAGATACGCAGTATTTT. Protein product: CASSLGSGSADTQYF.

At least ten counts were recorded for this clonotype. V is TRBV6-1 and J is TRBJ1-2; D call uncertain. The CDR3 spans 14 residues. The V end was cut by 0 bases, the J end by 3 bases, with 8 bases between. CDR1 and CDR2 from the germline V gene are MNHNS and SASEGT. The CDR3 DNA reads as TGTGCCAGCAGTGAAGCAACGGCATACTATGGCTACACCTTC. It yields the protein CASSEATAYYGYTF.

The chain is built from TRBV7-9 and TRBJ2-3; D remains ambiguous. V shed 0 bases and J shed 0 bases, with 10 bases lying between them. The length of the CDR3 is 16 residues. In germline, CDR1 is SEHNR, CDR2 FQNEAQ (reference sequence). In DNA form, the CDR3 reads TGTGCCAGCAGCTTAGCGATCGCCGGGAGCACAGATACGCAGTATTTT. Amino acid sequence: CASSLAIAGSTDTQYF. The whole variable domain, filled in from reference TRBV7-9 and TRBJ2-3, reads DTGVSQNPRHKITKRGQNVTFRCDPISEHNRLYWYRQTLGQGPEFLTYFQNEAQLEKSRLLSDRFSAERPKGSFSTLEIQRTEQGDSAMYLCASSLAIAGSTDTQYFGPGTRLTVL.

A few counts support this clonotype. V usage is TRBV14 and J usage is TRBJ2-5; 10 bases are a match to TRBD2. The CDR3 has 15 amino acids. With 5 bases clipped from V and 3 bases from J, the junction kept 6 bases outside the gene matches. Germline V gene data show CDR1 as SGHDN and CDR2 as FVKESK. The DNA for the CDR3 is TGTGCCAGCAGCATGCGGACTAGCGGCGAAGAGACCCAGTACTTC. As protein: CASSMRTSGEETQYF.

This clonotype showed up many times. One end of the junction is discordant with germline, which a read error may explain. This rearrangement joins TRBV5-1 to TRBJ2-1, with 8 nucleotides matching TRBD2. Germline loops: CDR1 SGHRS, CDR2 YFSETQ. This CDR3 contains 14 residues. CDR3 amino acids: CASSLAGPYNEQFF. As DNA, the CDR3 is TGTGCCAGCAGTTTAGCGGGACCTTACAATGAGCAGTTCTTC.

The chain joins TRBV19 to TRBJ2-1, with D possibly being TRBD2 (5 bases). The V gene lost 1 base and the J gene lost 9 bases, with 16 bases spanning the gap. Per the germline V gene, CDR1 is LNHDA and CDR2 is SQIVND (reference sequence). CDR3 length equals 15 residues. The CDR3: CASSIGGPSSVEQFF. The CDR3 DNA reads as TGTGCCAGTAGTATAGGGGGTCCTAGTAGCGTTGAGCAGTTCTTC.

The chain has TRBV2 and TRBJ1-1, with D tentatively TRBD1 (5 bases). Trimming removed 4 bases at V and 0 bases at J, with 6 bases between. Germline CDR1 SNHLY, CDR2 FYNNEI. This CDR3 contains 13 residues. CDR3 DNA sequence: TGTGCCAGCAGTGCAGGGATGAACACTGAAGCTTTCTTT. This encodes CASSAGMNTEAFF. The variable domain in full, completed from reference TRBV2 and TRBJ1-1, reads EPEVTQTPSHQVTQMGQEVILRCVPISNHLYFYWYRQILGQKVEFLVSFYNNEISEKSEIFDDQFSVERPDGSNFTLKIRSTKLEDSAMYFCASSAGMNTEAFFGQGTRLTVV.

CDR3: CASSSPRDSPLHF. CDR3 nucleotides: TGTGCCAGCAGCTCCCCCAGGGATTCACCCCTCCACTTT. This sequence joins TRBV12-3 or TRBV12-4 and TRBJ1-6, with D perhaps matching TRBD1 (5 bases). V gave up 6 bases and J gave up 8 bases, with 11 bases separating them. The CDR3 covers 13 residues.

J is TRBJ1-5 and V is TRBV16, with a tentative D call TRBD1 (6 bases). V gave up 0 bases and J gave up 2 bases, with 17 bases separating them. The CDR3 is 18 residues long. Germline values: CDR1 KGHSY, CDR2 FQNENV. The CDR3 reads CASSQSRQATGGNQPQHF. The CDR3 DNA sequence: TGTGCCAGCAGCCAATCACGACAGGCAACTGGGGGCAATCAGCCCCAGCATTTT.

There are many counts of this clonotype. CDR3 region: CASSQERASGERKFF. Written as DNA, the CDR3 is TGCGCCAGCAGCCAAGAAAGAGCTAGCGGGGAGCGCAAGTTCTTC. This chain connects TRBV4-1 to TRBJ2-1; TRBD2 matches at 9 bases. The CDR3 is made up of 15 amino acids. The V gene's germline CDR1 is MGHRA and CDR2 YSYEKL. V lost 0 bases and J lost 14; bases outside the gene matches: 11.

The V and J genes are TRBV28 and TRBJ2-7; 10 bases agree with TRBD2. The CDR3 totals 15 residues. Germline values: CDR1 MDHEN, CDR2 SYDVKM. V gave up 3 bases and J gave up 5 bases; unmatched junction bases: 7. The CDR3, as DNA: TGTGCCAGCAGTTTGCCGGGACTAGCGTCCCACGAGCAGTACTTC. It encodes CASSLPGLASHEQYF.

This clonotype was seen at least ten times. This chain joins TRBV9 and TRBJ2-5; 9 bases fit TRBD1. Germline values: CDR1 SGDLS, CDR2 YYNGEE. This CDR3 region has 15 residues. Germline trimming cut 3 bases from V and 5 bases from J; bases unmatched to any gene: 8. As DNA, the CDR3 is TGTGCCAGCAGCGCAGCGACAGGGGGAAAGGAGACCCAGTACTTC. It specifies CASSAATGGKETQYF. The entire variable domain, with the rest obtained from reference TRBV9 and TRBJ2-5, is as follows: DSGVTQTPKHLITATGQRVTLRCSPRSGDLSVYWYQQSLDQGLQFLIQYYNGEERAKGNILERFSAQQFPDLHSELNLSSLELGDSALYFCASSAATGGKETQYFGPGTRLLVL.

This clonotype came up many times. The chain employs TRBV12-3 or TRBV12-4 and TRBJ2-7, with TRBD1 identical over 7 bases. Germline trimming cut 5 bases from V and 5 bases from J; bases unmatched to any gene: 9. The CDR3 loop spans 14 amino acids. The CDR3 DNA is TGTGCCAGCAGTAGGGACAGCGCGGCCAACGAGCAGTACTTC. This sequence encodes CASSRDSAANEQYF.